Listed here is a single TCR beta chain. The sample is drawn from a study of blood T cell repertoires in COVID-19. In the study overall: COVID-19 samples collected from the United States, Italy and Spain covered acute and convalescent phases. T cells, B-cell-depleted T cells, or PBMCs supplied cDNA or gDNA.

Original analysis: Using reference gene primer amplification, nucleated cell counts were estimated. Here immunoSEQ multiplex PCR was the method, and the copy in TCRdb shows in-frame clones only, minus some. The DNA was the basis for D and trimming; V, J and clone size are from that table. This repertoire shows 65,000 to 85,000 clones, 80% to 90% found once; its top ten account for about 2.4%. Germline CDR1 DFQATT, CDR2 SNEGSKA (reference sequence). Trimming stripped 3 bases from V and 3 bases from J, with 12 bases between. CDR3 length equals 13 residues. The sequence derives from a human donor in a cohort sampled during active COVID-19. The V and J genes are TRBV20-1 and TRBJ2-7; D uncertain. The sequenced material came from peripheral blood. Written as DNA, the CDR3 is TGCAGTGCTAGTTCTCCCAGTTTCTACGAGCAGTACTTC. Its protein is CSASSPSFYEQYF.